The rows below give T cell receptor beta chains drawn from one sample of a study of cytomegalovirus exposure and HLA in healthy donors. Measured with immunoSEQ multiplex PCR; TCRdb has only the in-frame clones, and not every one. In the table there are 150,000 to 200,000 clones, 65% to 70% of which are singletons. The source material was PBMCs. These receptors were obtained from a woman younger than 30 in good health and CMV-seropositive. The CDR3 runs from the conserved cysteine through the conserved F or W. Fields, in order: J gene, V gene, CDR3 protein.

j_gene: TRBJ1-5; v_gene: TRBV27; CDR3aa: CASSSRDSPNQPQHF
j_gene: TRBJ2-1; v_gene: TRBV19; CDR3aa: CASSAGTTPSEQFF
j_gene: TRBJ2-1; v_gene: TRBV7-2; CDR3aa: CASSLVRGGANEQFF
j_gene: TRBJ1-2; v_gene: TRBV6-6; CDR3aa: CASSYRVGRVDYGYTF
j_gene: TRBJ1-2; v_gene: TRBV25-1; CDR3aa: CASSGQGVTPRYGYTF
j_gene: TRBJ2-7; v_gene: TRBV6-5; CDR3aa: CASNPAAEYPYEQYF
j_gene: TRBJ1-5; v_gene: TRBV5-6; CDR3aa: CASSLFRSNQPQHF
j_gene: TRBJ2-5; v_gene: TRBV6-6; CDR3aa: CASRPSLGDQETQYF
j_gene: TRBJ2-3; v_gene: TRBV9; CDR3aa: CASTPAGVTDTQYF
j_gene: TRBJ2-1; v_gene: TRBV6-5; CDR3aa: CASSSKGAGQRNEQFF
j_gene: TRBJ2-1; v_gene: TRBV28; CDR3aa: CASTHSPRRNNEQFF
j_gene: TRBJ1-2; v_gene: TRBV5-8; CDR3aa: CASNLRRGDYGYTF
j_gene: TRBJ2-3; v_gene: TRBV10-3; CDR3aa: CAISDKPKEDTQYF
j_gene: TRBJ2-7; v_gene: TRBV27; CDR3aa: CASSSSSYEQYF
j_gene: TRBJ2-5; v_gene: TRBV5-1; CDR3aa: CASSPGLAGGQGTQYF
j_gene: TRBJ2-1; v_gene: TRBV7-3; CDR3aa: CASSLRTHSSYNEQFF
j_gene: TRBJ1-1; v_gene: TRBV5-4; CDR3aa: CASSLDTGRTEAFF
j_gene: TRBJ2-3; v_gene: TRBV6-5; CDR3aa: CASQQSPSTDTQYF
j_gene: TRBJ2-3; v_gene: TRBV27; CDR3aa: CASRTGQMLTDTQYF
j_gene: TRBJ2-1; v_gene: TRBV6-5; CDR3aa: CASSYEVAASYNEQFF
j_gene: TRBJ2-1; v_gene: TRBV18; CDR3aa: CASSLLYGEQFF
j_gene: TRBJ1-1; v_gene: TRBV5-1; CDR3aa: CASRDLDFTEAFF
j_gene: -; v_gene: TRBV10-3; CDR3aa: CAIRKGQGNYEQYF
j_gene: TRBJ2-7; v_gene: TRBV28; CDR3aa: CASGLTGLYEQYF
j_gene: TRBJ1-1; v_gene: TRBV7-9; CDR3aa: CASSFGTMNTEAFF
j_gene: TRBJ1-4; v_gene: TRBV7-9; CDR3aa: CASRQGTNEKLFF
j_gene: TRBJ1-1; v_gene: TRBV5-4; CDR3aa: CASSLGGTGPEAFF
j_gene: TRBJ2-3; v_gene: TRBV5-6; CDR3aa: CASSFPSSGVIDTQYF
j_gene: TRBJ1-2; v_gene: TRBV15; CDR3aa: CATSRGRDRAYGYTF
j_gene: TRBJ1-3; v_gene: TRBV7-9; CDR3aa: CASSARQAHSGNTIYF
j_gene: TRBJ1-1; v_gene: TRBV27; CDR3aa: CASSLTQGGFTEAFF
j_gene: TRBJ1-2; v_gene: TRBV10-3; CDR3aa: CAIRRDPGQIPPPNYGYTF
j_gene: TRBJ2-2; v_gene: TRBV5-4; CDR3aa: CASSFSPGPNTGELFF
j_gene: TRBJ2-6; v_gene: TRBV29-1; CDR3aa: CSVWRGEGANVLTF
j_gene: TRBJ2-3; v_gene: TRBV2; CDR3aa: CASSDVSGRLTDTQYF
j_gene: TRBJ1-2; v_gene: TRBV5-6; CDR3aa: CASSSRGNYGYTF
j_gene: TRBJ1-5; v_gene: TRBV27; CDR3aa: CASSLWGDSNQPQHF
j_gene: TRBJ2-1; v_gene: TRBV6-5; CDR3aa: CASSPAGSSYNEQFF
j_gene: TRBJ1-5; v_gene: TRBV5-6; CDR3aa: CASSLNGLRGQHF
j_gene: TRBJ1-1; v_gene: TRBV12-5; CDR3aa: CASGFHDRANTEAFF
j_gene: TRBJ2-1; v_gene: TRBV12-5; CDR3aa: CASGSGSGFSTYNEQFF
j_gene: TRBJ2-7; v_gene: TRBV7-9; CDR3aa: CASSSGLQQYF
j_gene: TRBJ1-5; v_gene: TRBV6-6; CDR3aa: CASSSKTGHSNQPQHF
j_gene: TRBJ1-1; v_gene: TRBV30; CDR3aa: CAWSLHRDTEAFF
j_gene: TRBJ1-2; v_gene: TRBV6-1; CDR3aa: CASREGQGEGYTF
j_gene: TRBJ1-2; v_gene: TRBV27; CDR3aa: CASSLGGGQGKGANYGYTF
j_gene: TRBJ2-1; v_gene: TRBV25-1; CDR3aa: CASTGLAGGGNEQFF
j_gene: TRBJ2-7; v_gene: TRBV7-9; CDR3aa: CASSLASPAYEQYF
j_gene: TRBJ1-2; v_gene: TRBV18; CDR3aa: CASSPEGDNYGYTF
j_gene: TRBJ2-1; v_gene: TRBV7-8; CDR3aa: CASSLLAGGYNEQFF
j_gene: TRBJ2-7; v_gene: TRBV2; CDR3aa: CASTGSTDEQYF